The T cell receptor (beta chain) described here comes from a study of T cells in narcolepsy. Germline V lookup: CDR1 SGHNT, CDR2 YYREEE (reference sequence). V dropped 1 base and J dropped 7 bases, with 15 bases sitting between them. The length of the CDR3 is 14 residues. General study results and limits: Same-patient CSF and blood CD4+ T cell clonotypes included HCRT-specific and TRIB2-specific autoreactive ones. Blood of same and different patients, but not healthy controls, reportedly held recurring autoreactive clonotypes.

Clones were sequenced by immunoSEQ multiplex PCR, and TCRdb holds only the in-frame ones, with some missing. The sample has 30,000 to 40,000 clones, about nine tenths seen once. Turning to this clone: Its specificity is unknown.

This receptor was identified in a human donor with narcolepsy. The chain has TRBV5-4 and TRBJ2-7; a possible D gene is TRBD1 (7 bases). Source material: CD45RA- memory CD4+ T cells from PBMCs. CDR3 sequence (DNA): TGTGCCAGCAGCTTGTCAGGGGGGACGCGGGAGCAGTACTTC. It encodes CASSLSGGTREQYF.